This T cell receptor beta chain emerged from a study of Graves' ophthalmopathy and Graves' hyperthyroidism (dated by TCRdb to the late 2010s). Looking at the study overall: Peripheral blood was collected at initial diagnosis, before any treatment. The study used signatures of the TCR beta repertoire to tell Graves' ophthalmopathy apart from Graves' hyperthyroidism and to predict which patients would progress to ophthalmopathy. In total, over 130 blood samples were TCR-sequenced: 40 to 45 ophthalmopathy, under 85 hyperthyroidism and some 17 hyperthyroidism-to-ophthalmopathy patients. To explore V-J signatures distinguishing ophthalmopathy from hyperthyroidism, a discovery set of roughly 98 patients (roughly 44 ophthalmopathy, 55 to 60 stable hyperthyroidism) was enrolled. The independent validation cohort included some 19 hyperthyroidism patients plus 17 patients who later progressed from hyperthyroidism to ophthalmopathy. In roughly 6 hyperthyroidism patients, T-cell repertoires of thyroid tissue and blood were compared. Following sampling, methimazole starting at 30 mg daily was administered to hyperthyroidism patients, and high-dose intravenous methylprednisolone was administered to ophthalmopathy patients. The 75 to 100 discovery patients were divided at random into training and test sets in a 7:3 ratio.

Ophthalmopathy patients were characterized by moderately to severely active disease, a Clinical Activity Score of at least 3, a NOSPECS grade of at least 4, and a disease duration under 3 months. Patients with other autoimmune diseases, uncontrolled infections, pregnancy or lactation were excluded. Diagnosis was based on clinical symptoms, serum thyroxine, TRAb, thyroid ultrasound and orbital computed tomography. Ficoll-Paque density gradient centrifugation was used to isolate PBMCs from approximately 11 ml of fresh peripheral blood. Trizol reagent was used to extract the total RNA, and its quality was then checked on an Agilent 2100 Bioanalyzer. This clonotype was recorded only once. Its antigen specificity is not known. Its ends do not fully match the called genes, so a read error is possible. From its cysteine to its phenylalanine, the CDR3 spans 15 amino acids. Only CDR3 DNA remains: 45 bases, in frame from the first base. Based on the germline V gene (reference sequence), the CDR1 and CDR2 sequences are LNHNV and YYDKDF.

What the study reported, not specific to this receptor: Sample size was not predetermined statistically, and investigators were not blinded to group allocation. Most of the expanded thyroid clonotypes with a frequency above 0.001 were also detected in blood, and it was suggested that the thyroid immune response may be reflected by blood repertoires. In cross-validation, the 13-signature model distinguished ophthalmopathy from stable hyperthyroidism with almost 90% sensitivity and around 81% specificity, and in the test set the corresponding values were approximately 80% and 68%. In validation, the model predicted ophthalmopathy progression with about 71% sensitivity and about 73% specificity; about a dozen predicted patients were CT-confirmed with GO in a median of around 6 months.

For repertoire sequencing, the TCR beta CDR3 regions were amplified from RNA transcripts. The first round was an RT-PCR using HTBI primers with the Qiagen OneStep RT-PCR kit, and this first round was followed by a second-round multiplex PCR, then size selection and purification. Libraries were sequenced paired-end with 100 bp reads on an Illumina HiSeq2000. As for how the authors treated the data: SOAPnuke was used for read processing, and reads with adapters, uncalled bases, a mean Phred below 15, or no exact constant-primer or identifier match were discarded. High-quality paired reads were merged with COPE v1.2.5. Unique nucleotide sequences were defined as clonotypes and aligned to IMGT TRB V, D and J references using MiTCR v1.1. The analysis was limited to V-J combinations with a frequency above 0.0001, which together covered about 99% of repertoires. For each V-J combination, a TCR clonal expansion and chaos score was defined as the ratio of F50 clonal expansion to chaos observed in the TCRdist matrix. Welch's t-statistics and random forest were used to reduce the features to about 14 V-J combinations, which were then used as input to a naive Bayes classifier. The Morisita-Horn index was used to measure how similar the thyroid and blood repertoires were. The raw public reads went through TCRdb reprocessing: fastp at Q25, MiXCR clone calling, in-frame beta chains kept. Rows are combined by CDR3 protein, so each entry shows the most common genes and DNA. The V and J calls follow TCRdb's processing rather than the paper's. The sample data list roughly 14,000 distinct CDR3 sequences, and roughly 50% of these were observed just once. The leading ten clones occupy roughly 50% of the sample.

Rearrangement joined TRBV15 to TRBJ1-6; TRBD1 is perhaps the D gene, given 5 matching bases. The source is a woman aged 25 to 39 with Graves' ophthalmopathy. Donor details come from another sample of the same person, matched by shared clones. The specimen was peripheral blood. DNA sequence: TGTGCCACCAGCAGAGGGGGGGGGGACCATAAGCCCCACCACTTT. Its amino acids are CATSRGGGDHKPHHF.